The 19 T cell receptor beta chains presented below share a single source sample, sequenced in a study of radiation and T cells in renal cell carcinoma (TCRdb year 2020). The time point label on this specimen signifies: baseline pretreatment blood. The treatment or condition label corresponds to: 15 Gy SBRT to primary tumor, nephrectomy 4 weeks later. The library was obtained by the immunoSEQ multiplex PCR assay. TCRdb re-hosts the immuneACCESS table, in-frame sequences only. Its copies lack some clones; in the studies checked, an unresolved V gene accounts for under half of them, and the cause for the rest is not known. Present in this sample are tens of thousands of clones, over 75% of which were seen just once. The leading ten clones occupy less than 7% of the sample. This sample comprised blood, obtained from a patient whose treatment included radiotherapy and nephrectomy. These receptors originate from a man between 60 and 75 years old with renal cell carcinoma.

The chain combines TRBV7-8 with TRBJ1-1, with D possibly matching TRBD1 (6 bases). Trimming shortened V by 5 bases and J by 3 bases, and 13 bases separated the two germline ends. Germline V gene lookup returns CDR1 SGHVS and CDR2 FQNEAQ. This CDR3 is 14 amino acids long. DNA of the CDR3: TGTGCCAGCAGCCCTAGGGGGGGGGACACTGAAGCTTTCTTT. Translation: CASSPRGGDTEAFF. The variable domain in full, completed from reference TRBV7-8 and TRBJ1-1, reads GAGVSQSPRYKVAKRGQDVALRCDPISGHVSLFWYQQALGQGPEFLTYFQNEAQLDKSGLPSDRFFAERPEGSVSTLKIQRTQQEDSAVYLCASSPRGGDTEAFFGQGTRLTVV.

The V and J genes are TRBV19 and TRBJ2-1; tentatively, D is TRBD1 (5 bases). This CDR3 is 13 amino acids long. Germline CDR1 LNHDA, CDR2 SQIVND (reference sequence). V was cut by 2 bases and J by 12 bases, with 14 bases left in between. The CDR3 sequence is CASSIRGASGQFF. CDR3 sequence (DNA): TGTGCCAGTAGTATAAGGGGCGCGAGTGGGCAGTTCTTC.

The chain joins TRBV28 to TRBJ1-2, with 8 bases lining up with TRBD1. V lost 1 base and J lost 6; bases outside the gene matches: 10. Germline V CDR1 and CDR2: MDHEN, SYDVKM. This CDR3 has 16 residues. In nucleotides, the CDR3 is TGTGCCAGCAGTTTATACGGCAGGGGGCGGATAAATGGCTACACCTTC. Protein sequence: CASSLYGRGRINGYTF.

This clone was counted a single time. The chain combines TRBV2 with TRBJ1-5; no definite D call. CDR3 length: 14 residues. Between the trimmed V and J ends, which lost 2 bases and 0 bases, there was a span of 5 bases. Germline lookup yields CDR1 SNHLY and CDR2 FYNNEI. CDR3 sequence reads: CASSETGSNQPQHF. The CDR3 coding sequence is TGTGCCAGCAGTGAAACGGGTAGCAATCAGCCCCAGCATTTT.

The gene calls are TRBV25-1 and TRBJ2-1; D is possibly TRBD1 (6 bases). Germline CDR1 is MGHDK and CDR2 is SYGVNS. V lost 5 bases and J lost 0, with 11 bases in between. The CDR3 sequence is 15 residues long. CDR3 protein: CASSQAGASYNEQFF. As DNA, the CDR3 is TGTGCCAGCAGTCAAGCAGGGGCCTCCTACAATGAGCAGTTCTTC.

The CDR3 DNA is TGTGCCAGCAGCCCTACGGGAGGGCTAGATACGCAGTATTTT. Translation gives CASSPTGGLDTQYF. The chain is built from TRBV7-9 and TRBJ2-3; 8 bases agree with TRBD2. J was trimmed by 5 bases and V by 5 bases; bases with no gene match: 6. CDR1 is SEHNR, CDR2 FQNEAQ, per germline (reference sequence). The CDR3 spans 14 residues. Full variable domain (outside the CDR3, taken from reference TRBV7-9 and TRBJ2-3): DTGVSQNPRHKITKRGQNVTFRCDPISEHNRLYWYRQTLGQGPEFLTYFQNEAQLEKSRLLSDRFSAERPKGSFSTLEIQRTEQGDSAMYLCASSPTGGLDTQYFGPGTRLTVL.

The chain couples TRBV30 to TRBJ1-5; D call uncertain. CDR1 is GTSNPN and CDR2 is SVGIG in the germline V gene (reference sequence). V lost 0 bases and J 2 bases, leaving 11 bases between the germline ends. CDR3 length equals 15 residues. CDR3 region: CAWSVQTAGNQPQHF. The CDR3 DNA follows: TGTGCCTGGAGTGTACAAACAGCTGGCAATCAGCCCCAGCATTTT.

This rearrangement joins TRBV30 to TRBJ2-7, with a possible D match to TRBD2 (6 bases). CDR3 length equals 13 residues. Germline V gene data show CDR1 as GTSNPN and CDR2 as SVGIG (reference sequence). Deletions cut 5 bases from V and 1 base from J, with 12 bases between. CDR3 sequence (DNA): TGTGCCTGGGGAGCGGGTTTTTCCTACGAGCAGTACTTC. This codes for CAWGAGFSYEQYF. Full variable domain (outside the CDR3, taken from reference TRBV30 and TRBJ2-7): SQTIHQWPATLVQPVGSPLSLECTVEGTSNPNLYWYRQAAGRGLQLLFYSVGIGQISSEVPQNLSASRPQDRQFILSSKKLLLSDSGFYLCAWGAGFSYEQYFGPGTRLTVT.

The V call is TRBV7-9, the J call TRBJ2-2, with D perhaps matching TRBD1 or TRBD2 (5 bases each). V lost 5 bases and J lost 7, with 20 bases in between. This CDR3 spans 16 amino acids. From germline, CDR1 is SEHNR and CDR2 FQNEAQ (reference sequence). CDR3 coding DNA: TGTGCCAGCAGCCATGGGGGTTCTCTTGCCATCGGGGAGCTGTTTTTT. Its translation is CASSHGGSLAIGELFF.

This chain connects TRBV15 to TRBJ2-2, with D unresolved. CDR3 length equals 12 residues. CDR1 and CDR2 from the germline V gene are LNHNV and YYDKDF (reference sequence). V lost 5 bases and J lost 7, with 8 bases in between. CDR3 sequence: CATSQENGELFF. The CDR3 coding sequence is TGTGCCACCAGCCAAGAGAACGGGGAGCTGTTTTTT.

J is TRBJ2-1 and V is TRBV7-9; 10 bases are shared with TRBD2. The CDR3 runs 17 residues. V trimming: 2 bases; J trimming: 7 bases; junction bases outside the gene matches: 11. The V gene's germline CDR1 is SEHNR and CDR2 FQNEAQ (reference sequence). In DNA, the CDR3 is TGTGCCAGCAGCTTAAGCCTGTTAGCGGGAGGTGGAAATGAGCAGTTCTTC. It encodes CASSLSLLAGGGNEQFF.

The chain carries TRBV4-1 and TRBJ2-5; 12 nucleotides agree with TRBD2. The CDR3 spans 16 residues. Germline lookup yields CDR1 MGHRA and CDR2 YSYEKL. V shed 3 bases and J 5 bases; nucleotides not matched to a gene: 7. DNA for the CDR3: TGCGCCAGCAGCCACCGGGGACTAGCGGGTCCGGAGACCCAGTACTTC. Residues: CASSHRGLAGPETQYF.

This clone was recorded a few times. This chain connects TRBV16 to TRBJ1-1; D uncertain. Germline assignment: CDR1 KGHSY and CDR2 FQNENV. The germline V and J ends were trimmed by 1 base and 5 bases, with 8 bases remaining between them. This CDR3 contains 13 residues. The CDR3 DNA follows: TGTGCCAGCAGCCAATTCCCTAAAACTGAAGCTTTCTTT. Its translation is CASSQFPKTEAFF.

CDR3 sequence: CASSPGAGYYNEQFF. In DNA form, the CDR3 reads TGCGCCAGCAGCCCCGGGGCGGGTTACTACAATGAGCAGTTCTTC. The rearrangement uses TRBV4-1 and TRBJ2-1; possibly TRBD1 or TRBD2 for D (5 bases each). Germline V gene lookup returns CDR1 MGHRA and CDR2 YSYEKL. Trimming stripped 4 bases from V and 3 bases from J, with 13 bases between. The CDR3 consists of 15 residues.

CDR3 sequence: CASRETGQGPHEQYF. The DNA of the CDR3 is TGTGCCAGCAGGGAGACGGGACAGGGCCCCCACGAGCAGTACTTC. The rearrangement uses TRBV25-1 and TRBJ2-7; 9 nucleotides align to TRBD1. The CDR3 has 15 residues. Germline CDR1 MGHDK, CDR2 SYGVNS. J lost 5 bases, V lost 6 bases, and 11 bases had no gene match.

The chain has TRBV7-6 and TRBJ2-7; 7 bases match TRBD2. V trimming: 4 bases; J trimming: 9 bases; junction bases outside the gene matches: 9. The CDR3 has 13 residues. Germline V gene lookup returns CDR1 SGHVS and CDR2 FNYEAQ. DNA of the CDR3: TGTGCCAGCAGCTCGGACTACCAGCGGGGGCAGTACTTC. Protein sequence: CASSSDYQRGQYF.

On this clone itself: Other DNA sequences in this sample translate to the same CDR3. The chain carries TRBV7-9 and TRBJ2-1; no clear D. This CDR3 contains 11 residues. The V and J ends lost 1 base and 6 bases respectively, with 1 base between them. CDR1 SEHNR and CDR2 FQNEAQ come from the germline V gene (reference sequence). The CDR3 region is CASSLGNEQFF. The CDR3 DNA sequence: TGTGCCAGCAGCTTAGGCAATGAGCAGTTCTTC.

The chain joins TRBV5-5 to TRBJ1-4, with 9 bases fitting TRBD1. Trimming cost V 4 bases and J 3 bases; bases outside gene matches: 4. Germline assignment: CDR1 SGHKS and CDR2 YYEKEE (reference sequence). This CDR3 is 15 amino acids long. The CDR3 is CASSEQGASNEKLFF. The CDR3 DNA reads TGTGCCAGCAGCGAACAGGGGGCTTCTAATGAAAAACTGTTTTTT. The variable domain in full, completed from reference TRBV5-5 and TRBJ1-4, reads DAGVTQSPTHLIKTRGQQVTLRCSPISGHKSVSWYQQVLGQGPQFIFQYYEKEERGRGNFPDRFSARQFPNYSSELNVNALLLGDSALYLCASSEQGASNEKLFFGSGTQLSVL.

The V call is TRBV11-1, the J call TRBJ2-7, with 11 bases that match TRBD1. V lost 2 bases and J lost 3; bases outside the gene matches: 3. The CDR3 is made up of 15 amino acids. CDR1 and CDR2 (germline): SGHAT, FQDESV (reference sequence). Here the CDR3 DNA reads TGTGCCAGCAGCTTACGGACAGGGGGCTTCTACGAGCAGTACTTC. Translation: CASSLRTGGFYEQYF.